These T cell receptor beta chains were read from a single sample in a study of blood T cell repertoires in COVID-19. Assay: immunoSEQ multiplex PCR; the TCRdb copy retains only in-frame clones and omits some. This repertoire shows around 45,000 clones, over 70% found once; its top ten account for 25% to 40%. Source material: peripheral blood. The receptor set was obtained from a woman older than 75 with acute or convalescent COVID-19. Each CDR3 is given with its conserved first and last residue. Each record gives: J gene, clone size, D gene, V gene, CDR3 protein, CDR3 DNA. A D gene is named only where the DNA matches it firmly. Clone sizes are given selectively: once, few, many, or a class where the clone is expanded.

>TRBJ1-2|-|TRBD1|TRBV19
CASSPRTGEDTF
TGTGCCAGTAGTCCTCGGACAGGGGAAGACACCTTC
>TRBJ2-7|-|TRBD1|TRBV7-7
CASSGDRGSEQYF
TGTGCCAGCAGCGGGGACAGGGGGTCCGAGCAGTACTTC
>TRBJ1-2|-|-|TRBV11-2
CASSLSEGTGYTF
TGTGCCAGCAGCTTATCGGAGGGGACTGGCTACACCTTC
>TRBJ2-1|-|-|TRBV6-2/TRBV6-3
CASSYPLGAAEPLGYNEQFF
TGTGCCAGCAGTTACCCCCTCGGTGCGGCCGAGCCTCTTGGATACAATGAGCAGTTCTTC
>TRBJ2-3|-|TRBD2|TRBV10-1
CASSERLAGQTTDTQYF
TGCGCCAGCAGTGAGAGGCTAGCGGGACAAACGACAGATACGCAGTATTTT
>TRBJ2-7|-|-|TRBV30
CAWRTGAYEQYF
TGTGCCTGGAGAACAGGCGCCTACGAGCAGTACTTC
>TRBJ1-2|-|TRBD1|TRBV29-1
CSAPTGPAGYTF
TGCAGCGCCCCGACAGGGCCGGCGGGCTACACCTTC
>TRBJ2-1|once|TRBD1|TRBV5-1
CASSPGQGLGNEQFF
TGCGCCAGCAGCCCGGGACAGGGTTTGGGCAATGAGCAGTTCTTC
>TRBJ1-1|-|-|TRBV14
CASSQDFTDRQAFF
TGTGCCAGCAGCCAAGATTTCACCGACAGGCAAGCTTTCTTT
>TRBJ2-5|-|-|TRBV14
CASSQARGQSGTQYF
TGTGCCAGCAGCCAAGCGAGAGGCCAGTCCGGGACCCAGTACTTC
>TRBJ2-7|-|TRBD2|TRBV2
CASRTSGLRYEQYF
TGTGCCAGCAGGACTAGCGGGCTACGCTACGAGCAGTACTTC
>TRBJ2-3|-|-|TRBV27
CASSLRAGTQYF
TGTGCCAGCAGTTTAAGGGCGGGTACGCAGTATTTT
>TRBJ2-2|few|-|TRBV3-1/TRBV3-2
CASSPGKNTGELFF
TGTGCCAGCAGCCCCGGGAAGAACACCGGGGAGCTGTTTTTT
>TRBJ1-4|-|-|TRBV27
CASSFLLTANEKLFF
TGTGCCAGCAGTTTCCTCCTGACAGCTAATGAAAAACTGTTTTTT
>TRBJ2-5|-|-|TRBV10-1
CASSEVASETQYF
TGCGCCAGCAGTGAGGTGGCATCAGAGACCCAGTACTTC